This is a list of T cell receptor beta chains from one sample in a study of blood T cells in healthy people across ages. TCRdb redid the calling of the 5' RACE reads with MiXCR, one entry per CDR3 protein. The data show 730,000 or so distinct CDR3 sequences, approximately 40% seen once. Material for sequencing was blood. The receptor set was obtained from a man of 80 years or more in good health. Both conserved end residues are part of each CDR3. Each record gives: CDR3 DNA, CDR3 protein, clone size, V gene, J gene, D gene. A D gene is named only where the DNA matches it firmly. For some rows the clone size is stated as once, few or many, or as a class when expanded; others skip it.

TGTGCCACCAGTGATGTACTGTGGCTTCCTAACAATGAGCAGTTCTTC,CATSDVLWLPNNEQFF,.,TRBV24-1,TRBJ2-1,.
TGTGCCAGCAGCTTAGATCTCTGGGGACAGGCAGGTGGCTACACCTTC,CASSLDLWGQAGGYTF,.,TRBV7-2,TRBJ1-2,TRBD1
TGTGCCAGCAGCCGAACACAGGGTTTTCACAATGAGCAGTTCTTC,CASSRTQGFHNEQFF,.,TRBV11-3,TRBJ2-1,.
TGTGCCAGCAGCTTAACGGGCCCGGCGGGCTCTGGGGCCAACGTCCTGACTTTC,CASSLTGPAGSGANVLTF,many,TRBV7-2,TRBJ2-6,.
TGTGCCAGCAGCGTAGATGATCTAGCGGGAGGGCCGATGGTTTCCGTTGAGCAGTTCTTC,CASSVDDLAGGPMVSVEQFF,.,TRBV9,TRBJ2-1,TRBD2
TGTGCCAGCAGTCCAGTCATGAGCTCCTACAATGAGCAGTACTTC,CASSPVMSSYNEQYF,few,TRBV28,TRBJ2-7,.
TGTGCCAGCAGTGAGACAGGGATGGGTCAGCCCCAGCATTTT,CASSETGMGQPQHF,few,TRBV25-1,TRBJ1-5,TRBD1
TGTGCCAGCAGGCACAGAGACAGGGGCTCCTACGAGCAGTACTTC,CASRHRDRGSYEQYF,.,TRBV6-5,TRBJ2-7,TRBD1
TGTGCCAGCTCACCTGTGGTCTCTGGGGCCAACGTCCTGACTTTC,CASSPVVSGANVLTF,.,TRBV18,TRBJ2-6,.
TGCAGTGCTAGAATACAGGGCCGAAATTGGTCCCAGTACTTC,CSARIQGRNWSQYF,many,TRBV20-1,TRBJ2-5,.
TGTGCCACCAGCCCCGACAGGGGCCGCCTGGAGGATACGCAGTATTTT,CATSPDRGRLEDTQYF,few,TRBV24-1,TRBJ2-3,TRBD1
TGCAGTGCTCGCCTCCCCCCTAACGAGCAGTACTTC,CSARLPPNEQYF,.,TRBV20-1,TRBJ2-7,.
TGTGCCAGCAGTGAAGATCAGGGGGCAACTGAAGCTTTCTTT,CASSEDQGATEAFF,few,TRBV2,TRBJ1-1,TRBD1
TGTGCCAGCAGCTTAGGCGGGTTTAGATACAATGAGCAGTTCTTC,CASSLGGFRYNEQFF,.,TRBV7-3,TRBJ2-1,.
TGTGCCAGCAGTTACGGGTTGCGGAACACTGAAGCTTTCTTT,CASSYGLRNTEAFF,.,TRBV6-2/TRBV6-3,TRBJ1-1,.
TGTGCCAGCAGTTGGGACAGGGGATTCGACGAGCAGTACTTC,CASSWDRGFDEQYF,.,TRBV11-1,TRBJ2-7,TRBD1
TGTGCCAGCAGCTTAGGTCGCTTCAATGAGCAGTTCTTC,CASSLGRFNEQFF,.,TRBV7-9,TRBJ2-1,.
TGTGCCAGCAGCCAAACACATACTAGCGTTCACGAGCAGTACTTC,CASSQTHTSVHEQYF,.,TRBV14,TRBJ2-7,TRBD2
TGTGCCAGCAGCTTAGGGTCCGGGACAGGGGGTAGAAATGAGCAGTTCTTC,CASSLGSGTGGRNEQFF,few,TRBV7-2,TRBJ2-1,TRBD1
TGCGCCAGCAGCCCCGGGACTAGCGGGAGGGAGACCCAGTACTTC,CASSPGTSGRETQYF,.,TRBV5-1,TRBJ2-5,TRBD2
TGTGCCAGCAGTGAACGTGCGGGGCTAAAACTAAGAGATACGCAGTATTTT,CASSERAGLKLRDTQYF,.,TRBV2,TRBJ2-3,.
TGCAGTGCTAGAGATAGTAGCGGGGGGGCGGGGGAGACCCAGTACTTC,CSARDSSGGAGETQYF,.,TRBV20-1,TRBJ2-5,TRBD2
TGCAGCTTCAGGAACGAGGTTGCGAACACTGAAGCTTTCTTT,CSFRNEVANTEAFF,few,TRBV29-1,TRBJ1-1,.
TGTGCCTGGAGTGTAACGGGCCCTAACTATGGCTACACCTTC,CAWSVTGPNYGYTF,.,TRBV30,TRBJ1-2,.